This T cell receptor (beta chain) was sequenced in a study of blood T cell repertoires in COVID-19. Across the study: Acute-phase and convalescent COVID-19 samples originated in the United States, Italy and Spain. Sources were T cells, B-cell-depleted T cells, or PBMCs; the material itself was cDNA or gDNA.

The V end was cut by 6 bases, the J end by 11 bases, with 16 bases between. This CDR3 spans 12 amino acids. Germline values: CDR1 LNHDA, CDR2 SQIVND (reference sequence). Per the original data handling: It was from reference gene primer amplification that nucleated cell counts were estimated. Generated by immunoSEQ multiplex PCR, the TCRdb table keeps only in-frame clones and is missing some. V, J and clone size reflect that table, while D and trimming were determined from the DNA. The repertoire holds 50,000 to 65,000 clones, with roughly four fifths as singletons. The chain has TRBV19 and TRBJ1-1; a possible D gene is TRBD1 (5 bases). The sequenced sample consisted of peripheral blood. This TCR was sampled from an elderly woman with acute or convalescent COVID-19. The CDR3 region is CASSLGRGKAFF. The CDR3 bases are TGTGCCAGTAGCCTAGGACGGGGGAAGGCTTTCTTT.